This TCR beta chain was sequenced for a study of early T cells in non-severe SARS-CoV-2 infection. Study-level background: Sequencing was performed on bulk RNA from unsorted whole blood, leaving chains unpaired.

Individual cDNA molecules received unique molecular identifiers. TCRdb re-called the 5' RACE reads with MiXCR, one entry per CDR3 protein. The data hold some 42,000 distinct CDR3 sequences, with approximately 5.9% observed a single time. This clonotype was recorded at least ten times. This CDR3 has 15 amino acids. Trimming took 5 bases from V and 8 from J; bases not matched to a gene: 8. Germline V CDR1 and CDR2: SGHVS, FQNEAQ. The sample here was whole blood, taken at baseline. This TCR was sampled from an adult who was a healthcare worker with PCR-confirmed SARS-CoV-2 infection or an uninfected control (not recorded which). This chain links TRBV7-8 with TRBJ2-3, with TRBD1 identical over 12 bases. CDR3 loop: CASSPGTGGWGTQYF. Here the CDR3 DNA reads TGTGCCAGCAGCCCTGGGACAGGGGGCTGGGGTACGCAGTATTTT.